Sequencing of this TCR beta chain was carried out in a study of shared clonotypes between healthy human individuals. Data came from immunoSEQ multiplex PCR; TCRdb stores just in-frame clones and leaves some out. Of some 2,000,000 clones in the sample, over 85% were seen once. The specimen was naive CD4+ T cells sorted from blood. As to subset: CD45RA+ positively selected. This TCR was sampled from a man aged 18 to 35 in good health.

The CDR3 region has the DNA TGTGCCAGCAGTTACAGGAAGGGTAATGGCTACACCTTC. Residues: CASSYRKGNGYTF. The chain carries TRBV6-5 and TRBJ1-2; no firm D call. V was cut by 2 bases and J by 6 bases, with 10 bases left in between. The CDR3 is made up of 13 amino acids. Germline CDR1 is MNHEY and CDR2 is SVGAGI.